This T cell receptor beta chain originates from a study of blood T cell repertoires in COVID-19. On the study more broadly: Spain, Italy and the United States supplied samples that represented acute and convalescent COVID-19. From T cells, B-cell-depleted T cells, or PBMCs came the material, which was cDNA or gDNA.

The sample holds one count of this clone. Trimming removed 10 bases from V and 7 bases from J, with 14 bases in between. This CDR3 is built from 11 residues. Germline V gene data show CDR1 as WSHSY and CDR2 as SAAADI. This table comes from immunoSEQ multiplex PCR, and its TCRdb copy is limited to in-frame clones, with some not included. Here the sample spans about 150,000 clones, about 90% being singletons. Specimen: peripheral blood. The chain combines TRBV10-2 with TRBJ2-7; D is perhaps TRBD2 (5 bases). The source is a man aged 60 to 69 with acute or convalescent COVID-19. The CDR3 DNA follows: TGCGCCAACGAGGGTGGGCCGGAGCAGTACTTC. Amino acid sequence: CANEGGPEQYF.